This entry lists 24 T cell receptor beta chains sequenced from one sample in a study of cytomegalovirus exposure and HLA in healthy donors. The study ran its PCR with 60 Vbeta and 13 Jbeta primers. Profiled with immunoSEQ multiplex PCR; TCRdb holds only in-frame clones, not every one. Its table records tens of thousands of clones. Sequencing input: PBMCs. The receptors were sampled from a man aged 35 to 55 in good health and CMV-seronegative.

V and J are TRBV7-9 and TRBJ2-7; TRBD2 matches at 7 bases. This CDR3 has 15 residues. Germline V gives CDR1 SEHNR, CDR2 FQNEAQ (reference sequence). V lost 6 bases to trimming and J lost 3 bases; unmatched junction nucleotides: 11. This CDR3 is CASSPWGGVVYEQYF. CDR3 sequence (DNA): TGTGCCAGCAGTCCGTGGGGAGGGGTTGTCTACGAGCAGTACTTC.

The rearrangement links TRBV5-7 to TRBJ2-4; 12 bases match TRBD1. TRBV5-7 is sorted into the ORF group, with uncertain function. The CDR3 is made up of 17 amino acids. After removal of 4 bases from V and 1 base from J, the junction contained 6 bases not matched to a gene. The CDR3 bases are TGTGCCAGCAGCGCCCGGGACAGGGGGCAGGCCAAAAACATTCAGTACTTC. It codes for CASSARDRGQAKNIQYF.

The chain links TRBV7-9 to TRBJ2-3, with D possibly TRBD1 on 5 matching bases. The CDR3 runs 14 residues. CDR1 SEHNR and CDR2 FQNEAQ come from the germline V gene (reference sequence). The V end was cut by 3 bases, the J end by 5 bases, with 12 bases between. CDR3 sequence (DNA): TGTGCCAGCAGCTTGGGCCAGGGATTAGATACGCAGTATTTT. Its translation: CASSLGQGLDTQYF.

The chain joins TRBV29-1 to TRBJ2-7, with TRBD2 identical over 12 bases. The V segment lost 6 bases and the J segment 1 base; nucleotides outside the gene matches: 7. The CDR3 totals 15 residues. The germline V gene has CDR1 SQVTM and CDR2 ANQGSEA. The CDR3 reads CSVRLAGVISYEQYF. Written as DNA, the CDR3 is TGCAGCGTGAGACTAGCGGGAGTTATTTCCTACGAGCAGTACTTC.

The V call is TRBV5-1, the J call TRBJ1-2; unclear D gene. Germline V CDR1 and CDR2: SGHRS, YFSETQ. Deletions cut 4 bases from V and 4 bases from J, with 11 bases between. This CDR3 is built from 13 residues. CDR3 sequence reads: CASSRDLSYGYTF. DNA of the CDR3: TGCGCCAGCAGCCGAGACTTATCCTATGGCTACACCTTC.

The chain employs TRBV5-1 and TRBJ2-7; the match to TRBD2 covers 8 bases. V lost 0 bases to trimming and J lost 6 bases; unmatched junction nucleotides: 8. Germline V lookup: CDR1 SGHRS, CDR2 YFSETQ. The CDR3 runs 15 residues. In DNA, the CDR3 is TGCGCCAGCAGCTTGGATACAGCGGGAGCTAGCGAGCAGTACTTC. As protein: CASSLDTAGASEQYF.

The CDR3 DNA reads TGCGCCAGCAGCCCACAGGGTGAGAGGACTGAAGCTTTCTTT. Protein product: CASSPQGERTEAFF. V usage is TRBV5-1 and J usage is TRBJ1-1; a possible D gene is TRBD1 (6 bases). CDR3 length: 14 amino acids. V lost 4 bases, J lost 5 bases, and 15 bases lay in between. Germline-derived CDR1 and CDR2 are SGHRS and YFSETQ.

The rearrangement uses TRBV5-5 and TRBJ2-7; tentative D call: TRBD2 (5 bases). The germline CDR1 and CDR2 sequences are SGHKS and YYEKEE (reference sequence). CDR3 length equals 17 residues. Trimming shortened V by 4 bases and J by 2 bases, and 22 bases separated the two germline ends. The CDR3 loop reads CASSPAGVATSPYEQYF. The CDR3 DNA sequence: TGTGCCAGCAGCCCGGCCGGGGTAGCTACTTCTCCCTACGAGCAGTACTTC. Variable domain in full (rest from reference TRBV5-5 and TRBJ2-7): DAGVTQSPTHLIKTRGQQVTLRCSPISGHKSVSWYQQVLGQGPQFIFQYYEKEERGRGNFPDRFSARQFPNYSSELNVNALLLGDSALYLCASSPAGVATSPYEQYFGPGTRLTVT.

The V and J genes are TRBV6-6 and TRBJ2-7; TRBD1 matches at 12 bases. The CDR3 sequence is 16 residues long. Germline V CDR1 and CDR2: MNHNY, SVGAGI (reference sequence). J lost 5 bases, V lost 2 bases, and 7 bases had no gene match. Written as DNA, the CDR3 is TGTGCCAGCAGTTACGATTATGGGACAGGGGGCGACGAGCAGTACTTC. Protein product: CASSYDYGTGGDEQYF.

The chain combines TRBV5-4 with TRBJ1-3; 7 nucleotides match TRBD1. The junction had 2 bases not matched to a gene; V was cut back by 4 bases and J by 4 bases. In germline, CDR1 is SGHNT, CDR2 YYREEE (reference sequence). The CDR3 covers 13 residues. The DNA of the CDR3 is TGTGCCAGCAGCGAGGACAGGGGAAACACCATATATTTT. It is translated as CASSEDRGNTIYF.

The CDR3, as DNA: TGTGCCAGCAGTGACTGCGGACAGGGTTGGTTGAACACTGAAGCTTTCTTT. This encodes CASSDCGQGWLNTEAFF. V and J are TRBV6-4 and TRBJ1-1, with 8 nucleotides matching TRBD1. Germline trimming cut 1 base from V and 0 bases from J; bases unmatched to any gene: 7. Germline V lookup: CDR1 MRHNA, CDR2 SNTAGT. This CDR3 region has 17 residues.

The gene calls are TRBV7-8 and TRBJ2-7, with TRBD1 identical over 7 bases. Germline CDR1 is SGHVS and CDR2 is FQNEAQ. The V gene end was trimmed by 6 bases and the J gene end by 1 base; junction bases not matched to a gene: 9. The CDR3 runs 15 residues. CDR3 sequence reads: CASSPGQALSYEQYF. The CDR3 DNA reads as TGTGCCAGCAGTCCCGGACAGGCCCTGTCCTACGAGCAGTACTTC.

The genes are TRBV6-1 and TRBJ1-5; no clear D gene. The V and J ends lost 3 bases and 5 bases respectively, with 5 bases between them. Looked up from germline, CDR1 is MNHNS and CDR2 is SASEGT. The CDR3 is made up of 12 amino acids. The CDR3: CASSDFYQPQHF. The CDR3 DNA reads TGTGCCAGCAGTGATTTCTATCAGCCCCAGCATTTT.

The CDR3, as DNA: TGTGCCTGGAGAACAGGGTTAAACGGGGAGCTGTTTTTT. Amino acids: CAWRTGLNGELFF. The chain uses TRBV30 and TRBJ2-2; maybe TRBD1 (6 bases). CDR3 length: 13 residues. V was pared by 3 bases and J by 7 bases, with 12 bases between. In germline, CDR1 is GTSNPN, CDR2 SVGIG (reference sequence).

This chain uses TRBV7-9 with TRBJ2-7; 9 positions match TRBD2. V shed 5 bases and J 2 bases; nucleotides not matched to a gene: 7. Germline V gene lookup returns CDR1 SEHNR and CDR2 FQNEAQ (reference sequence). The CDR3 spans 15 residues. The DNA of the CDR3 is TGTGCCAGCAGCCCTAGCGGGATGAGCGCCTACGAGCAGTACTTC. Its protein is CASSPSGMSAYEQYF. Full variable domain (rest looked up from reference TRBV7-9 and TRBJ2-7): DTGVSQNPRHKITKRGQNVTFRCDPISEHNRLYWYRQTLGQGPEFLTYFQNEAQLEKSRLLSDRFSAERPKGSFSTLEIQRTEQGDSAMYLCASSPSGMSAYEQYFGPGTRLTVT.

The V call is TRBV28, the J call TRBJ2-5; D not resolved. The J call may be mistaken, given a closer DNA end match to TRBJ2-7. Germline V gene sequence: CDR1 MDHEN, CDR2 SYDVKM. The CDR3 runs 14 residues. The DNA of the CDR3 is TGTGCCAGCAATTCCCCCCGACCTCCTAGCGAGCAGTACTTC. It encodes CASNSPRPPSEQYF.

As for this clone: At one end, the junction sequence differs from germline, possibly due to a read error. The genes are TRBV5-1 and TRBJ2-7; 10 positions agree with TRBD2. This CDR3 region has 18 residues. Germline assignment: CDR1 SGHRS and CDR2 YFSETQ. This CDR3 is CASSLAASGGFQSYEQSF. DNA of the CDR3: TGCGCCAGCAGCTTGGCCGCTAGCGGGGGCTTCCAAAGCTACGAGCAGTCCTTC.

The J gene is TRBJ2-7, the V gene TRBV7-8, with 7 bases lining up with TRBD2. From germline, CDR1 is SGHVS and CDR2 FQNEAQ. The CDR3 spans 14 residues. V shed 2 bases, J shed 4 bases, and the junction held 5 bases outside the gene matches. DNA for the CDR3: TGTGCCAGCAGCTTAATAGCGGGTGCATACGAGCAGTACTTC. It codes for CASSLIAGAYEQYF.

The chain recombines TRBV30 with TRBJ2-7; TRBD2 agrees at 9 bases. The CDR3 runs to 15 residues. Germline V gene lookup returns CDR1 GTSNPN and CDR2 SVGIG (reference sequence). The J segment lost 3 bases and the V segment lost 2 bases, leaving 8 bases of the junction unmatched. This CDR3 reads CAWSPSGVVYYEQYF. The CDR3 nucleotides are TGTGCCTGGAGTCCTAGCGGGGTGGTATACTACGAGCAGTACTTC. The full variable domain, its missing parts supplied by reference TRBV30 and TRBJ2-7, is SQTIHQWPATLVQPVGSPLSLECTVEGTSNPNLYWYRQAAGRGLQLLFYSVGIGQISSEVPQNLSASRPQDRQFILSSKKLLLSDSGFYLCAWSPSGVVYYEQYFGPGTRLTVT.

V is TRBV6-4 and J is TRBJ2-3; no reliable D call. This CDR3 spans 12 amino acids. CDR1 MRHNA and CDR2 SNTAGT come from the germline V gene. Trimming stripped 2 bases from V and 4 bases from J, with 4 bases between. For the CDR3, the DNA is TGTGCCAGCAGTGACGGAGCAGATACGCAGTATTTT. This gives the protein CASSDGADTQYF.

The V gene is TRBV28, the J gene TRBJ1-1, with D hard to call. The ends were cut back, 5 bases at V and 1 base at J, with 8 bases in the middle. Germline V CDR1 and CDR2: MDHEN, SYDVKM. The CDR3 runs to 13 residues. CDR3 sequence (DNA): TGTGCCAGCAGTAGAGGGCAGAACACTGAAGCTTTCTTT. It translates to CASSRGQNTEAFF. The full variable domain, completed using reference TRBV28 and TRBJ1-1, is DVKVTQSSRYLVKRTGEKVFLECVQDMDHENMFWYRQDPGLGLRLIYFSYDVKMKEKGDIPEGYSVSREKKERFSLILESASTNQTSMYLCASSRGQNTEAFFGQGTRLTVV.

The genes are TRBV7-2 and TRBJ2-1, with 8 bases aligning to TRBD1. Germline trimming cut 5 bases from V and 0 bases from J; bases unmatched to any gene: 6. This CDR3 has 16 amino acids. Germline CDR1 SGHTA, CDR2 FQGNSA. In DNA form, the CDR3 reads TGTGCCAGCAGCAGGGACAGGCGAAGCTCCTACAATGAGCAGTTCTTC. Its translation is CASSRDRRSSYNEQFF.

Its frequency marks this clone as medium-sized. This rearrangement joins TRBV6-1 to TRBJ2-2; 9 bases line up with TRBD1. The CDR3 is 15 residues long. Germline V lookup: CDR1 MNHNS, CDR2 SASEGT. V gave up 4 bases and J gave up 4 bases; unmatched junction bases: 4. The CDR3 DNA reads as TGTGCCAGCAGTGCGGAGACAGGGGGCACCGGGGAGCTGTTTTTT. Translation gives CASSAETGGTGELFF.

The rearrangement links TRBV9 to TRBJ2-1; TRBD2 matches 9 bases. With 4 bases clipped from V and 6 bases from J, the junction kept 8 bases outside the gene matches. The germline V gene has CDR1 SGDLS and CDR2 YYNGEE. This CDR3 is built from 15 residues. DNA of the CDR3: TGTGCCAGCAGCTCACGGACTAGCGTGATCAATGAGCAGTTCTTC. Translation: CASSSRTSVINEQFF.